This T cell receptor beta chain was observed in a study of T cell responses to AZD1222 COVID-19 vaccine (dated by TCRdb to the early 2020s). Background for the entire study: AZD1222 recipients whose second dose came at about 4 weeks and those whose second dose came at about 12 weeks were combined into one group, since spike-specific TCR depth and breadth did not differ between the two schedules. Trial participants were enrolled by age into 18-55, 56-69 and 70-plus year subgroups, with approximately 150, 30 and 60 TCR-sequenced participants respectively. TCR sequencing was performed for more than 230 trial participants, of whom about 200 were given two doses of AZD1222 and around 26 were given two doses of MenACWY control vaccine. What the authors observed across the whole study: After two AZD1222 doses, spike-specific TCR breadth and depth were significantly higher than at day 0 and than in MenACWY recipients. Because no day 14 peak-response samples were available, repertoires were characterized only after the peak T cell response. Reportedly, almost half of the unique spike-specific TCRs recognized epitopes lying outside the regions that are mutated in the B.1.351 and B.1.1.7 variants. In the small 56-69-year group, the increase in depth fell short of significance, most likely because of low power. Conclusions about previously exposed vaccinees are limited because only a handful of AZD1222 recipients were SARS-CoV-2 seropositive at baseline. Participants were mostly white British, with more females than males. The authors suggested clonal diversity may have been underestimated. The vaccine-associated CD4 TCRs covered the entire spike protein, and the dominant responses fell in regions 160-218 and 743-854.

The time point label, read with the paper, signifies: baseline before first vaccination. Vaccinee samples came from UK trials COV001 and COV002, including a single-blind randomized controlled phase 2/3 trial of AZD1222 (ChAdOx1 nCoV-19) in healthy adults. For TCRbeta chain sequencing, PBMC samples from trial participants were taken at day 0 and at day 28 after the second dose. For this chain, trimming is 7 bases at the V end and 0 bases at the J end, and the number of junction bases without a gene match is 4. The CDR3 measures 14 amino acids from cysteine to phenylalanine. Only the CDR3 portion is preserved as DNA: 42 bases, with reading frame beginning at the first base. The germline V gene provides CDR1 SNHLY and CDR2 FYNNEI. Worth noting for this clone: Its cognate antigen has yet to be identified. Base qualities are missing; no much larger clone stands one base away.

The CDR3 regions of human TCRbeta chains were subjected to immunosequencing. On the study's bioinformatics: TCRs in the repertoires were compared against a reference library of SARS-CoV-2-specific TCRs that had been generated with the MIRA antigen-specificity platform. Breadth was defined as the fraction of unique TCRs that were SARS-CoV-2-associated, and depth was defined as the fraction of total T cells that were SARS-CoV-2-associated. Using the MIRA data, each spike-specific TCR was mapped to the spike region that the TCR reacts to and placed in a CD4 or CD8 class. Log10-transformed breadth and depth values were compared by one-way ANOVA with Sidak's multiple comparisons tests. TCRdb provides this immuneACCESS table in a form limited to in-frame rearrangements. Some clones are lacking; in checked studies, under half of them reflect an unresolved V gene, and why the rest are absent is not known. V and J calls and clone size follow that table, whereas D and trimming were derived from the DNA. This sample is represented by tens of thousands of clones; roughly 80% of them were singletons. Around 2.8% of the sample belongs to the ten largest clones.

The specimen comprised peripheral blood, sampled on day 0 of AZD1222 vaccination. This sequence originates from an adult in good health. The V and J genes are TRBV2 and TRBJ2-3; TRBD1 lines up with 7 middle nucleotides. The encoded CDR3 is CASKETGSTDTQYF. The nucleotides read TGTGCCAGCAAAGAGACAGGGAGCACAGATACGCAGTATTTT.